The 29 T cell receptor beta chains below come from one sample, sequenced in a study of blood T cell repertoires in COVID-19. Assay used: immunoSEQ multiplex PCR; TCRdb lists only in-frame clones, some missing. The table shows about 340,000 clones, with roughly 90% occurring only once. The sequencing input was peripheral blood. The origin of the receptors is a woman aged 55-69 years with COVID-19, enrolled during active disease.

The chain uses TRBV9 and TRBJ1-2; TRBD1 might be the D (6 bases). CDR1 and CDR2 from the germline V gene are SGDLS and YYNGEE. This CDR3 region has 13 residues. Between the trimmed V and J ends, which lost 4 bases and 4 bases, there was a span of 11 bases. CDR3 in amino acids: CASSLNRAYGYTF. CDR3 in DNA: TGTGCCAGCAGCCTCAACAGGGCCTATGGCTACACCTTC.

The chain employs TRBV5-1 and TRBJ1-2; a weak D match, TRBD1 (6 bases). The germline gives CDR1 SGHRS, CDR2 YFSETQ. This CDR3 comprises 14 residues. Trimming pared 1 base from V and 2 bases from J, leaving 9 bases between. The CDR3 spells CASSLPQGNYGYTF. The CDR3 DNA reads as TGCGCCAGCAGCTTGCCACAGGGAAACTATGGCTACACCTTC.

The CDR3 DNA reads as TGTGCCAGCAGTTTACCCTCAGGGGCTGGAAACACCATATATTTT. Translated: CASSLPSGAGNTIYF. The rearrangement uses TRBV28 and TRBJ1-3; D might be TRBD1 (6 bases). CDR3 length: 15 amino acids. Trimming cost V 2 bases and J 2 bases, with 10 bases left between them. Per the germline V gene, CDR1 is MDHEN and CDR2 is SYDVKM.

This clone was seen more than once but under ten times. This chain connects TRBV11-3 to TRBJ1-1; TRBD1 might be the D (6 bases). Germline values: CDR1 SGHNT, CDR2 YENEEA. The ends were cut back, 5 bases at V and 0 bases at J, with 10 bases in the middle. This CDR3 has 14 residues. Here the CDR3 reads CASSLDRLNTEAFF. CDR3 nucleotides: TGTGCCAGCAGCCTGGACAGATTGAACACTGAAGCTTTCTTT.

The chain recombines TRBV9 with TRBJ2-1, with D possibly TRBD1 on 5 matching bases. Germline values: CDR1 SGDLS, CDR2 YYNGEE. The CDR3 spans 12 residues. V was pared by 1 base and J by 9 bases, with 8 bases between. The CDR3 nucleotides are TGTGCCAGCAGCGTAAGGGGTACTGAGCAGTTCTTC. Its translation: CASSVRGTEQFF.

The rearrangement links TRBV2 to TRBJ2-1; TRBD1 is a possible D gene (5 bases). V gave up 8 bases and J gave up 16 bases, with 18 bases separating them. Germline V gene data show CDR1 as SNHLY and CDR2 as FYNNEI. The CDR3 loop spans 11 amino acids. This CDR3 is CASPSGREIFF. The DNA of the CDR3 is TGTGCCAGCCCATCCGGCAGGGAAATTTTCTTC.

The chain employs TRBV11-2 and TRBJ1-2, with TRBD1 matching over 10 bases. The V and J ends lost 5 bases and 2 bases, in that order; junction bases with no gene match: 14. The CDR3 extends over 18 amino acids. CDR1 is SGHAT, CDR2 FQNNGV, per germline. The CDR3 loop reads CASSGTSGTGVGNYGYTF. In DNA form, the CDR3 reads TGTGCCAGCAGCGGAACCTCTGGGACAGGGGTTGGAAACTATGGCTACACCTTC. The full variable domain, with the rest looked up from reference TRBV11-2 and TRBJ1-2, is EAGVAQSPRYKIIEKRQSVAFWCNPISGHATLYWYQQILGQGPKLLIQFQNNGVVDDSQLPKDRFSAERLKGVDSTLKIQPAKLEDSAVYLCASSGTSGTGVGNYGYTFGSGTRLTVV.

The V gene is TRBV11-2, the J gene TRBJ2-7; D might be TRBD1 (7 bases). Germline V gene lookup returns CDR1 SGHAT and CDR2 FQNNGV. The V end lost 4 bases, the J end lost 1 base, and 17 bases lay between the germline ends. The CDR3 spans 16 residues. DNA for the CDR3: TGTGCCAGCAGCTACCTCGGGGCAGGGGGGTCCTACGAGCAGTACTTC. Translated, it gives CASSYLGAGGSYEQYF.

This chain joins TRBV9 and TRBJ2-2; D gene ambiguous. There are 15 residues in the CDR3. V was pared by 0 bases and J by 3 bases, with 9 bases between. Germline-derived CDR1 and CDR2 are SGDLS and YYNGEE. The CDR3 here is CASSVDDSHTGELFF. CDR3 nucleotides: TGTGCCAGCAGCGTAGACGACTCACACACCGGGGAGCTGTTTTTT.

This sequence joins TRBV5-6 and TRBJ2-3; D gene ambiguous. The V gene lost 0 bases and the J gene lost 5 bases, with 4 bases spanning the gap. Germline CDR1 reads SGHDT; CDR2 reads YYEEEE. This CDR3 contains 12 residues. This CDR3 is CASSLGRDTQYF. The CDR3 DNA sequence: TGTGCCAGCAGCTTGGGGAGAGATACGCAGTATTTT.

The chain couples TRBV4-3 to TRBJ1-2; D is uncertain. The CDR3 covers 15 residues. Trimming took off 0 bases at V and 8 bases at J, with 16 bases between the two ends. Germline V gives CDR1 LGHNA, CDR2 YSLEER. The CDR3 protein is CASSQDPASFWGYTF. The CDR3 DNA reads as TGCGCCAGCAGCCAAGATCCCGCAAGCTTTTGGGGCTACACCTTC.

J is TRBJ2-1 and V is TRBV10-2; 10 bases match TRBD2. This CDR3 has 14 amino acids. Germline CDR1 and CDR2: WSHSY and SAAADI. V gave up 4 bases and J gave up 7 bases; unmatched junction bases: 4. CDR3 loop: CASSASGGGNEQFF. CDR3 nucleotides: TGCGCCAGCAGTGCTAGCGGGGGCGGTAATGAGCAGTTCTTC.

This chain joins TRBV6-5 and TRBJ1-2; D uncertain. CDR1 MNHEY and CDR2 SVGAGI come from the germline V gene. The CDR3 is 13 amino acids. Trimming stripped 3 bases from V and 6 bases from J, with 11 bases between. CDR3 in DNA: TGTGCCAGCAGTTATAACAGTCAGAATGGCTACACCTTC. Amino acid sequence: CASSYNSQNGYTF.

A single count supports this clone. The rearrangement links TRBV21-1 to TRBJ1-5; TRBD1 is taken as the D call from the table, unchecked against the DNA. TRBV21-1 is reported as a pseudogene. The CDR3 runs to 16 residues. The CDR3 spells CASSLPPTENNQPQHF. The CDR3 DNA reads TGTGCCAGCAGCCTTCCCCCGACAGAGAACAATCAGCCCCAGCATTTT.

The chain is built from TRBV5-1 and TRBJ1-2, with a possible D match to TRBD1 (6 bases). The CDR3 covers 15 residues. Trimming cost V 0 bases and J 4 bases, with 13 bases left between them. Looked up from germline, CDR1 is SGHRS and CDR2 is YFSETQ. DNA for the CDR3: TGCGCCAGCAGCTTGGGGACAGCGGAAACCTATGGCTACACCTTC. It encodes CASSLGTAETYGYTF.

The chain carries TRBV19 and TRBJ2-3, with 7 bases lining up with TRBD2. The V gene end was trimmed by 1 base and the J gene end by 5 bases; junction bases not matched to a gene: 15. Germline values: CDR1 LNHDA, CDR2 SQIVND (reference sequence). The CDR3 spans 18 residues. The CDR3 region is CASSIVFTGGGSRDTQYF. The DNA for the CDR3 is TGTGCCAGTAGTATAGTTTTTACGGGGGGTGGGTCCAGAGATACGCAGTATTTT.

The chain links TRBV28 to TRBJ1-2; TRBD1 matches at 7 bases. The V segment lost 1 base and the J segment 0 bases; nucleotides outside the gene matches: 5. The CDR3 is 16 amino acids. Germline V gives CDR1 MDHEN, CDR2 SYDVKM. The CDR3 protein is CASSLSDRVSNYGYTF. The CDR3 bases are TGTGCCAGCAGTTTATCCGACAGGGTCTCTAACTATGGCTACACCTTC.

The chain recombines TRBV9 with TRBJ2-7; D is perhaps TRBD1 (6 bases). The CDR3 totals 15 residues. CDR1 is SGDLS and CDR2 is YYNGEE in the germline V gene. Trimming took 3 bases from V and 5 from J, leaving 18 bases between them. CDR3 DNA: TGTGCCAGCAGCGCCCAACAGGGAATAGGGAACGAGCAGTACTTC. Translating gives CASSAQQGIGNEQYF.

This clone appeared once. CDR3 DNA sequence: TGTGCCAGCAGCTTAGAGGTAGGAGGGACTGAAGCTTTCTTT. Encoded protein: CASSLEVGGTEAFF. The chain employs TRBV7-2 and TRBJ1-1; D remains unclear. This CDR3 contains 14 residues. Germline loops: CDR1 SGHTA, CDR2 FQGNSA. V lost 1 base to trimming and J lost 5 bases, with 11 bases between them.

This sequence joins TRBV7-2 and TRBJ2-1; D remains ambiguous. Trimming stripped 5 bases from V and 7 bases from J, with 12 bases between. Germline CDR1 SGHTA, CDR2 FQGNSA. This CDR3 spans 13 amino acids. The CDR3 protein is CASSPGVQNEQFF. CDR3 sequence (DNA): TGTGCCAGCAGCCCCGGAGTGCAGAATGAGCAGTTCTTC.

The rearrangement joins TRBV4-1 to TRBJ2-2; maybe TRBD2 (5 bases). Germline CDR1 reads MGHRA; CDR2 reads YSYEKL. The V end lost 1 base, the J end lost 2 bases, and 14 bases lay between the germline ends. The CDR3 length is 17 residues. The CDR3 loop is CASSQGGMGINTGELFF. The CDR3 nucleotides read TGCGCCAGCAGCCAAGGAGGGATGGGGATAAACACCGGGGAGCTGTTTTTT.

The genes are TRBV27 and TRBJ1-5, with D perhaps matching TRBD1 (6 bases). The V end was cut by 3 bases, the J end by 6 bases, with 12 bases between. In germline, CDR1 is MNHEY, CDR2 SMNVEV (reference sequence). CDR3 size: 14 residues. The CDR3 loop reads CASSLRRGGQPQHF. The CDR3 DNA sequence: TGTGCCAGCAGTTTGCGCAGGGGTGGTCAGCCCCAGCATTTT.

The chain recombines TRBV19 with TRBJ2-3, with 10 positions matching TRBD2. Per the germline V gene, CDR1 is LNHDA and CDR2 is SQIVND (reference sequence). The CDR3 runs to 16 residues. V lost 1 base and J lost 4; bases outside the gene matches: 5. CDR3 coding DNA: TGTGCCAGTAGTATAGGACTAGCGGGTGGGGCAGATACGCAGTATTTT. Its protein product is CASSIGLAGGADTQYF.

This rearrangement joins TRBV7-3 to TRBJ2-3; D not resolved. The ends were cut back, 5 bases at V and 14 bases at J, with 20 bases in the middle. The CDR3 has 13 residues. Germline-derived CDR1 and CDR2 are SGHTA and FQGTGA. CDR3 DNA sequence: TGTGCCAGCAGCCAACGACTCACCGGCCCACGGTATTTT. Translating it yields CASSQRLTGPRYF.

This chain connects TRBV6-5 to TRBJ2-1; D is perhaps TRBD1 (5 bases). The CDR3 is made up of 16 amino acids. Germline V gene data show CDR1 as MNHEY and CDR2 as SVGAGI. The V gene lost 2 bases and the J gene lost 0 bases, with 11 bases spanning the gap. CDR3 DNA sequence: TGTGCCAGCAGTTACGGGGCTCCCAGCTCCTACAATGAGCAGTTCTTC. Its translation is CASSYGAPSSYNEQFF.

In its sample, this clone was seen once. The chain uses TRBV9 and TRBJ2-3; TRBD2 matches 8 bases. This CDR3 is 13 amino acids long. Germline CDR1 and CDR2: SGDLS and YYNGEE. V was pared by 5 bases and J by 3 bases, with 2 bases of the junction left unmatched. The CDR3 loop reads CASSGTSTDTQYF. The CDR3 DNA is TGTGCCAGCAGTGGGACTAGTACAGATACGCAGTATTTT.

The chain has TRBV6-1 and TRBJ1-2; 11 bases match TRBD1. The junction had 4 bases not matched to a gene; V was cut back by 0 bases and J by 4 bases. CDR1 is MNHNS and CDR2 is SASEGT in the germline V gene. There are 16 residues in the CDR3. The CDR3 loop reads CASSEASGQGVYGYTF. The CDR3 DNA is TGTGCCAGCAGTGAAGCCTCGGGACAGGGGGTCTATGGCTACACCTTC.

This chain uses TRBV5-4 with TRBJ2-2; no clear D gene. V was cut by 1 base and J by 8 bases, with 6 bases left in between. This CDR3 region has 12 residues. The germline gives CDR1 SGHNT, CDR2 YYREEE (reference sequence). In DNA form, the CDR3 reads TGTGCCAGCAGCTTGCCTGAGGGGGAGCTGTTTTTT. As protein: CASSLPEGELFF. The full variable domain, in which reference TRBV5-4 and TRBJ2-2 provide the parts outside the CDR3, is ETGVTQSPTHLIKTRGQQVTLRCSSQSGHNTVSWYQQALGQGPQFIFQYYREEENGRGNFPPRFSGLQFPNYSSELNVNALELDDSALYLCASSLPEGELFFGEGSRLTVL.

Here the CDR3 DNA reads TGTGCCAGCAGTTTACGGGGGACAGGCCTAGAAAAACTGTTTTTT. This encodes CASSLRGTGLEKLFF. The V call is TRBV27, the J call TRBJ1-4, with 8 bases that match TRBD1. The CDR3 has 15 residues. V lost 2 bases and J lost 8; bases outside the gene matches: 7. Looked up from germline, CDR1 is MNHEY and CDR2 is SMNVEV (reference sequence).